This TCR beta chain was found in a study of CD8 T cells in ankylosing spondylitis. Whole-study results and caveats: Earlier authors reported some of these motif variants in reactive arthritis synovial fluid and blood. Apparently characteristic of ankylosing spondylitis blood was a TCR beta motif (about 8 highly homologous variants).

It was by quantitative 5'-RACE with molecular barcodes that TCR beta libraries were made. MiXCR, run by TCRdb on the 5' RACE reads, gives a single entry per CDR3 protein. In the table there are around 330,000 distinct CDR3 sequences, approximately 10% of which are singletons. V was clipped by 8 bases and J by 4 bases, with 17 bases between them. This CDR3 is 14 amino acids long. Germline V CDR1 and CDR2: MNHNS, SASEGT. This clonotype was observed a handful of times. The antigen remains undetermined. Sequenced: blood, either unsorted or a sorted T cell fraction (not recorded which). The chain carries TRBV6-1 and TRBJ2-5, with D perhaps matching TRBD2 (6 bases). This receptor was taken from a female donor with ankylosing spondylitis or in good health (not recorded which). CDR3 DNA sequence: TGTGCCAGCGCCCGGGACTTCCGTGGAGAGACCCAGTACTTC. Translating gives CASARDFRGETQYF.